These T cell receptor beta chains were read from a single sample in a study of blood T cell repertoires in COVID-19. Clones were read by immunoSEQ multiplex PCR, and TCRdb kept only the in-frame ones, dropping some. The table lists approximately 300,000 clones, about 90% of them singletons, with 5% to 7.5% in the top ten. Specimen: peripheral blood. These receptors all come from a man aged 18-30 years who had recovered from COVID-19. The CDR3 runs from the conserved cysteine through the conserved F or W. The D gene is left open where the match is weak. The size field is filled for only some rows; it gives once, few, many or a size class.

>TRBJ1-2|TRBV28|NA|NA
CASSLGQNYGYTF
TGTGCCAGCAGTTTAGGGCAGAACTATGGCTACACCTTC
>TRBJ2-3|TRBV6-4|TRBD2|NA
CASSPQGASGETDTQYF
TGTGCCAGCAGTCCCCAAGGGGCTAGCGGGGAGACAGATACGCAGTATTTT
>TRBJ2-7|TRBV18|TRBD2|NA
CASSPSGVPYEQYF
TGTGCCAGCTCACCTAGCGGGGTCCCCTACGAGCAGTACTTC
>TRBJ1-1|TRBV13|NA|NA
CASSGAANTEAFF
TGTGCCAGCAGCGGGGCAGCGAACACTGAAGCTTTCTTT
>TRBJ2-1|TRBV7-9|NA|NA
CASSPIGRGGNEQFF
TGTGCCAGCAGCCCTATCGGAAGGGGAGGTAATGAGCAGTTCTTC
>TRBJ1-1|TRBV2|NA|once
CASSEQGTMNTEAFF
TGTGCCAGCAGTGAACAGGGAACTATGAACACTGAAGCTTTCTTT
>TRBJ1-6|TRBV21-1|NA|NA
CASSKWRQSSYNSPLHF
TGTGCCAGCAGCAAATGGAGACAGAGCTCCTATAATTCACCCCTCCACTTT
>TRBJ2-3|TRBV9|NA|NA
CASSPRLADTQYF
TGTGCCAGCAGCCCCCGACTAGCAGATACGCAGTATTTT
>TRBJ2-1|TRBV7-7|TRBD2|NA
CASSLAPSGGLNEQFF
TGTGCTAGCAGCTTAGCGCCAAGCGGGGGGCTCAATGAGCAGTTCTTC
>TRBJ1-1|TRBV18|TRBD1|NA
CASSPAGTGNTEAFF
TGTGCCAGCTCACCCGCCGGGACAGGGAACACTGAAGCTTTCTTT
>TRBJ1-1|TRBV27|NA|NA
CASSLWGNTEAFF
TGTGCCAGCAGTTTATGGGGCAACACTGAAGCTTTCTTT
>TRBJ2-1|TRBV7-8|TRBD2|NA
CASSQIGSGLATDEQFF
TGTGCCAGCAGCCAAATAGGTTCCGGACTAGCAACGGATGAGCAGTTCTTC
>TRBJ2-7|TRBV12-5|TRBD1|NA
CASGPGQGNYEQYF
TGTGCTAGTGGTCCAGGACAGGGGAACTACGAGCAGTACTTC
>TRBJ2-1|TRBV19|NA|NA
CASSIESDGLYNEQFF
TGTGCCAGTAGTATAGAGTCGGACGGACTGTACAATGAGCAGTTCTTC
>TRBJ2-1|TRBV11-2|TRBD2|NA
CASSPGTSAHNEQFF
TGTGCCAGCAGCCCCGGGACTAGCGCCCACAATGAGCAGTTCTTC
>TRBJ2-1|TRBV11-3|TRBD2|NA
CASSLGTSGMYNEQFF
TGTGCCAGCAGCCTAGGGACTAGCGGGATGTACAATGAGCAGTTCTTC
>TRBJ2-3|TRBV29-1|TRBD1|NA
CSHQGASRTDTQYF
TGCAGCCATCAGGGGGCCAGTAGGACAGATACGCAGTATTTT
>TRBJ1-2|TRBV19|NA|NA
CASSWQGHGYTF
TGTGCTAGCTCTTGGCAGGGTCATGGCTACACCTTC
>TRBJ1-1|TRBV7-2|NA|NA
CASSLAFMNTEAFF
TGTGCCAGCAGCTTAGCTTTCATGAACACTGAAGCTTTCTTT
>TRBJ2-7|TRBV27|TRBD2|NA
CASSLRGLADYEQYF
TGTGCCAGCAGTTTAAGGGGACTAGCGGACTACGAGCAGTACTTC
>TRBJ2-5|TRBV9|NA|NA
CASSIGEQETQYF
TGTGCCAGCAGCATCGGGGAACAAGAGACCCAGTACTTC
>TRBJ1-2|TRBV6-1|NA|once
CASSEGGGASLYGYTF
TGTGCCAGCAGTGAAGGAGGGGGGGCTTCCCTCTATGGCTACACCTTC
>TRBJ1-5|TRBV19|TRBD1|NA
CASSPRQGDNPQHF
TGTGCCAGTAGTCCAAGACAGGGGGATAATCCCCAGCATTTT
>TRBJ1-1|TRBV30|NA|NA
CAWRTDMNTEAFF
TGTGCCTGGAGAACAGACATGAACACTGAAGCTTTCTTT
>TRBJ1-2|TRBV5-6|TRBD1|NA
CASSFGTGDPYGYTF
TGTGCCAGCAGCTTCGGGACAGGGGATCCTTATGGCTACACCTTC
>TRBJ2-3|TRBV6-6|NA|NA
CASSRQTDTQYF
TGTGCCAGCAGCCGACAGACAGATACGCAGTATTTT
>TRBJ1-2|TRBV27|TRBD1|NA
CASRGTGGNYGYTF
TGTGCCAGCAGGGGGACAGGCGGAAACTATGGCTACACCTTC
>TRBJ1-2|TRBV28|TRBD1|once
CASSFVRGTFNYGYTF
TGTGCCAGCAGTTTTGTCAGGGGGACGTTCAACTATGGCTACACCTTC
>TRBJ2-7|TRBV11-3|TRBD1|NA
CASSLEGTGTYEQYF
TGTGCCAGCAGCTTAGAAGGGACAGGGACCTACGAGCAGTACTTC
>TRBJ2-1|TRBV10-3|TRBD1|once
CASAGQGRNKSYNEQFF
TGTGCCAGCGCGGGACAGGGAAGGAATAAGTCCTACAATGAGCAGTTCTTC
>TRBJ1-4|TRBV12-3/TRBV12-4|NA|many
CAIQGVGEKLFF
TGTGCCATCCAGGGTGTCGGGGAAAAACTGTTTTTT
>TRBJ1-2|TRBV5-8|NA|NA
CASSLDLGLANYGYTF
TGTGCCAGCAGCTTGGATTTGGGCCTGGCTAACTATGGCTACACCTTC
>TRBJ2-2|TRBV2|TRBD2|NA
CASSEMGLAVDDGELFF
TGTGCCAGCAGTGAAATGGGACTAGCTGTGGACGACGGGGAGCTGTTTTTT
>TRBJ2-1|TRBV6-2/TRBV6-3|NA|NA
CASSRLVADNNEQFF
TGTGCCAGCAGTCGACTAGTCGCGGATAACAATGAGCAGTTCTTC
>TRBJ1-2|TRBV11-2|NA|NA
CASSLESRTWGYTF
TGTGCCAGCAGCTTAGAGTCCAGGACATGGGGCTACACCTTC
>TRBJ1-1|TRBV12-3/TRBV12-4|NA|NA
CASSLGLNTEAFF
TGTGCCAGCAGTTTAGGCCTAAACACTGAAGCTTTCTTT
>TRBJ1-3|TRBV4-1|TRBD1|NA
CASSQGPGGSSGNTIYF
TGCGCCAGCAGCCAAGGTCCAGGGGGGAGCTCTGGAAACACCATATATTTT
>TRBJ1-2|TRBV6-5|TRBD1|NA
CASSPDRAVYGYTF
TGTGCCAGCAGCCCAGACAGGGCGGTATATGGCTACACCTTC
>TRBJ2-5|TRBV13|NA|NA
CASSFLSGEVQETQYF
TGTGCCAGCAGCTTCCTTTCGGGGGAGGTCCAAGAGACCCAGTACTTC
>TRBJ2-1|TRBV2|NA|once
CASSEVSGWNNEQFF
TGTGCCAGCAGTGAAGTGTCAGGTTGGAACAATGAGCAGTTCTTC
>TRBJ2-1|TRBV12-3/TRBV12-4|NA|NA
CASSFSKLGEQFF
TGTGCCAGCAGTTTTTCCAAACTTGGTGAGCAGTTCTTC
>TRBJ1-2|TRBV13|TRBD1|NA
CASSTGDRYNYGYTF
TGTGCCAGCAGCACTGGGGACAGATACAACTATGGCTACACCTTC
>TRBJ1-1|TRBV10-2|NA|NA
CASSDPPGARTEAFF
TGCGCCAGCAGTGATCCTCCAGGGGCACGGACTGAAGCTTTCTTT
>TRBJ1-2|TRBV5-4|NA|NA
CASSRWGGQPYYGYTF
TGTGCCAGCAGTCGGTGGGGGGGCCAGCCATACTATGGCTACACCTTC
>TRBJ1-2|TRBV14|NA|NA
CASSQPDTLVGYTF
TGTGCCAGCAGCCAACCTGACACGCTCGTCGGCTACACCTTC
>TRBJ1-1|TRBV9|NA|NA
CASSGLRNTEAFF
TGTGCCAGCAGCGGACTTAGGAACACTGAAGCTTTCTTT
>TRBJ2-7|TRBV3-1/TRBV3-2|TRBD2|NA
CASSPPKGGSEQYF
TGTGCCAGCAGCCCTCCCAAGGGCGGGAGCGAGCAGTACTTC
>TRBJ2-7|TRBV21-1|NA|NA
CASRRTGTAYEQYF
TGTGCCAGCAGAAGGACAGGAACAGCCTACGAGCAGTACTTC
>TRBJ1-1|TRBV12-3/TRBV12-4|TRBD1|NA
CASRSPGQGDAFF
TGTGCCAGCAGGTCGCCGGGACAGGGGGATGCTTTCTTT
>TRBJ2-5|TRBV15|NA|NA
CATSRDQAQETQYF
TGTGCCACCAGCAGGGATCAGGCGCAAGAGACCCAGTACTTC
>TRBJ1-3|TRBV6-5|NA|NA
CATASPLQDTIYF
TGTGCCACCGCGAGCCCCCTCCAAGACACCATATATTTT
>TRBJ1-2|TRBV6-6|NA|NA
CASSGGLNYGYTF
TGTGCCAGCAGTGGAGGGCTGAACTATGGCTACACCTTC
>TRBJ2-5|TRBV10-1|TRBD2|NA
CASSDLFARGSRSKGGETQYF
TGCGCCAGCAGTGACCTATTCGCGCGGGGGTCCCGGTCAAAAGGAGGAGAGACCCAGTACTTC
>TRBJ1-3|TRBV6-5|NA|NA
CASSYSGSISGNTIYF
TGTGCCAGCAGTTACAGCGGGAGTATCTCTGGAAACACCATATATTTT
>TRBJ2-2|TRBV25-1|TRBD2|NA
CASSASAGRTGELFF
TGTGCCAGCAGTGCATCAGCGGGAAGGACCGGGGAGCTGTTTTTT